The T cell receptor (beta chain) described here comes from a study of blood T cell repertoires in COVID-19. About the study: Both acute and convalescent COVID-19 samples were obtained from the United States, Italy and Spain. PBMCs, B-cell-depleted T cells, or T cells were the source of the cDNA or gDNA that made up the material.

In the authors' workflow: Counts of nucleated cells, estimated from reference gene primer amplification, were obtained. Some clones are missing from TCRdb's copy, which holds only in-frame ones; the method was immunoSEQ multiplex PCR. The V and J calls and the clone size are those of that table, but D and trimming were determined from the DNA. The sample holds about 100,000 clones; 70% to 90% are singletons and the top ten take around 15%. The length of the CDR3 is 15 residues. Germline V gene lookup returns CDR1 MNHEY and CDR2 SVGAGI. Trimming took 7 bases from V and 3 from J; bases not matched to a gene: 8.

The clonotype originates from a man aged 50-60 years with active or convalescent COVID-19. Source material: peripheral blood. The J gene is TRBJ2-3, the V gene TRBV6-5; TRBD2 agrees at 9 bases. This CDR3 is CASNSGGRGTDTQYF. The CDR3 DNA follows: TGTGCCAGCAATTCCGGCGGGAGGGGGACAGATACGCAGTATTTT.